Shown below are 30 T cell receptor beta chains from a single sample sequenced in a study of blood T cell repertoires in COVID-19. Here immunoSEQ multiplex PCR was the method, and the copy in TCRdb shows in-frame clones only, minus some. There are about 100,000 clones in the sample; about 90% occur only once, and 7.4% lies in the top ten. The sequenced material came from peripheral blood. The receptor set was obtained from a man aged 25-45 years in a cohort sampled during active COVID-19.

This clone has a count of ten or more. This chain uses TRBV2 with TRBJ1-5, with 7 bases that match TRBD1. The trim removed 7 bases at V and 6 bases at J, leaving 6 bases unmatched. The germline V gene has CDR1 SNHLY and CDR2 FYNNEI. This CDR3 region has 13 residues. CDR3 in amino acids: CASMRGRGQPQHF. The CDR3, as DNA: TGTGCCAGCATGAGGGGGCGCGGTCAGCCCCAGCATTTT.

The chain employs TRBV4-1 and TRBJ2-2, with TRBD1 matching 8 bases. CDR1 and CDR2 (germline): MGHRA, YSYEKL. Trimming removed 4 bases from V and 0 bases from J; junction bases left unmatched: 4. The CDR3 has 16 residues. This chain's CDR3 is CASSRPGQANTGELFF. In DNA form, the CDR3 reads TGCGCCAGCAGCCGGCCGGGACAGGCGAACACCGGGGAGCTGTTTTTT.

The rearrangement joins TRBV19 to TRBJ2-4; weak D call: TRBD1 (6 bases). This CDR3 is built from 15 residues. V was clipped by 3 bases and J by 4 bases, with 13 bases between them. CDR1 and CDR2 from the germline V gene are LNHDA and SQIVND (reference sequence). The CDR3 region has the DNA TGTGCCAGTAGTATTTCGGCCACAGGGAAAAACATTCAGTACTTC. Translated: CASSISATGKNIQYF. The full variable domain, in which reference TRBV19 and TRBJ2-4 provide the parts outside the CDR3, is DGGITQSPKYLFRKEGQNVTLSCEQNLNHDAMYWYRQDPGQGLRLIYYSQIVNDFQKGDIAEGYSVSREKKESFPLTVTSAQKNPTAFYLCASSISATGKNIQYFGAGTRLSVL.

The chain is built from TRBV5-1 and TRBJ2-3; perhaps TRBD2 as D (5 bases). The CDR3 length is 16 residues. Trimming removed 0 bases from V and 4 bases from J, with 15 bases in between. Looked up from germline, CDR1 is SGHRS and CDR2 is YFSETQ. The CDR3 protein is CASSLVSGRRADTQYF. As DNA, the CDR3 is TGCGCCAGCAGCTTGGTGTCGGGTCGGCGGGCAGATACGCAGTATTTT.

This rearrangement joins TRBV4-2 to TRBJ2-2; TRBD2 matches at 12 bases. With V trimmed by 4 bases and J by 5 bases, 5 bases remained unmatched. This CDR3 is built from 16 residues. CDR1 LGHNA and CDR2 YNFKEQ come from the germline V gene. The CDR3 DNA sequence: TGTGCCAGCAGCCGACTAGCGGGGGTTGGGACCGGGGAGCTGTTTTTT. Translated, it gives CASSRLAGVGTGELFF.

The chain has TRBV12-3 or TRBV12-4 and TRBJ2-7; 8 bases are shared with TRBD1. CDR3 size: 13 residues. Losses at the gene ends were 8 bases for V and 3 bases for J; bases not matched to a gene: 6. The CDR3 nucleotides read TGTGCCAGCGCCCGAGACAGGGGCTACGAGCAGTACTTC. It is translated as CASARDRGYEQYF.

The rearrangement joins TRBV9 to TRBJ2-3, with D possibly being TRBD1 (5 bases). The CDR3 loop spans 14 amino acids. V lost 0 bases to trimming and J lost 5 bases, with 10 bases between them. Germline V lookup: CDR1 SGDLS, CDR2 YYNGEE. The CDR3 loop reads CASSVAQGGDTQYF. In nucleotides, the CDR3 is TGTGCCAGCAGCGTAGCGCAGGGCGGAGATACGCAGTATTTT.

This clone was detected once. This rearrangement joins TRBV5-1 to TRBJ2-5; 8 positions agree with TRBD1. V lost 1 base and J lost 1; bases outside the gene matches: 18. This CDR3 has 20 amino acids. Looked up from germline, CDR1 is SGHRS and CDR2 is YFSETQ. CDR3 in amino acids: CASSLTPPGQGPNPQETQYF. The CDR3 DNA reads TGCGCCAGCAGCTTGACCCCTCCTGGACAGGGACCTAACCCCCAAGAGACCCAGTACTTC.

The rearrangement joins TRBV19 to TRBJ2-2; 10 positions match TRBD2. The CDR3 has 16 residues. Germline V gene data show CDR1 as LNHDA and CDR2 as SQIVND (reference sequence). V dropped 4 bases and J dropped 2; count of bases not matched to a gene: 4. CDR3 nucleotides: TGTGCCAGTAGTAGGATAGCGGGGGGTAACACCGGGGAGCTGTTTTTT. It is translated as CASSRIAGGNTGELFF.

In this sample, this clone turned up a few times. The chain combines TRBV5-1 with TRBJ2-2; D might be TRBD1 (6 bases). The V end was cut by 0 bases, the J end by 4 bases, with 10 bases between. The CDR3 spans 15 residues. Germline CDR1 and CDR2: SGHRS and YFSETQ. The CDR3 DNA follows: TGCGCCAGCAGCTTGGAACAGGGTGGCACCGGGGAGCTGTTTTTT. It encodes CASSLEQGGTGELFF.

As for this clone: The same CDR3 can be traced to other DNA sequences in this sample. V usage is TRBV10-3 and J usage is TRBJ1-1; TRBD1 aligns across 7 bases. Germline V gives CDR1 ENHRY, CDR2 SYGVKD. The CDR3 covers 13 residues. The junction had 1 base not matched to a gene; V was cut back by 4 bases and J by 2 bases. The DNA of the CDR3 is TGTGCCATCAGTGGGACAGGAAACACTGAAGCTTTCTTT. Translated, it gives CAISGTGNTEAFF.

The rearrangement uses TRBV4-1 and TRBJ2-7, with 13 bases matching TRBD2. The V and J ends lost 1 base and 6 bases, in that order; junction bases with no gene match: 9. Germline CDR1 MGHRA, CDR2 YSYEKL. The CDR3 extends over 17 amino acids. The CDR3 region is CASSQGVTSGGAGEQYF. The CDR3 bases are TGCGCCAGCAGCCAAGGGGTAACTAGCGGGGGGGCAGGCGAGCAGTACTTC.

The V and J genes are TRBV11-3 and TRBJ2-3, with D possibly being TRBD2 (6 bases). From germline, CDR1 is SGHNT and CDR2 YENEEA. The CDR3 runs 15 residues. Trimming removed 3 bases from V and 2 bases from J, with 12 bases in between. This CDR3 reads CASSFGGVDTDTQYF. The CDR3 DNA reads TGTGCCAGCAGCTTCGGGGGTGTAGACACAGATACGCAGTATTTT.

The chain couples TRBV7-9 to TRBJ2-7, with 7 bases aligning to TRBD1. The CDR3 sequence is 14 residues long. From germline, CDR1 is SEHNR and CDR2 FQNEAQ (reference sequence). With 5 bases clipped from V and 5 bases from J, the junction kept 9 bases outside the gene matches. The CDR3 loop reads CASSPGTAGNEQYF. CDR3 nucleotide sequence: TGTGCCAGCAGCCCAGGGACAGCCGGGAACGAGCAGTACTTC.

V is TRBV3-1 (or the pseudogene TRBV3-2) and J is TRBJ2-5; 11 nucleotides align to TRBD2. CDR3 length: 15 residues. The ends lost 0 bases at V and 3 bases at J; junction bases unmatched: 0. Per the germline V gene, CDR1 is LGHDT and CDR2 is YNNKEL (reference sequence). The CDR3 nucleotides are TGTGCCAGCAGCCAAGAACTAGCGGGGGAAGAGACCCAGTACTTC. Its translation is CASSQELAGEETQYF.

This clone was recorded a few times. V and J are TRBV4-3 and TRBJ2-1; 8 nucleotides align to TRBD2. The CDR3 spans 15 residues. CDR1 and CDR2 from the germline V gene are LGHNA and YSLEER. With 8 bases clipped from V and 4 bases from J, the junction kept 10 bases outside the gene matches. This CDR3 reads CASQPGLGEYNEQFF. CDR3 DNA sequence: TGCGCCAGCCAACCGGGACTAGGGGAGTACAATGAGCAGTTCTTC.

CDR3 DNA: TGTGCCAGCAGCCCGGCGGGACTAGCGGGGTTGACCGGGGAGCTGTTTTTT. This sequence encodes CASSPAGLAGLTGELFF. V and J are TRBV5-4 and TRBJ2-2, with 13 bases that match TRBD2. Germline V lookup: CDR1 SGHNT, CDR2 YYREEE (reference sequence). There are 17 residues in the CDR3. V shed 4 bases and J 5 bases; nucleotides not matched to a gene: 8. Full variable domain (outside the CDR3, taken from reference TRBV5-4 and TRBJ2-2): ETGVTQSPTHLIKTRGQQVTLRCSSQSGHNTVSWYQQALGQGPQFIFQYYREEENGRGNFPPRFSGLQFPNYSSELNVNALELDDSALYLCASSPAGLAGLTGELFFGEGSRLTVL.

The V gene is TRBV9, the J gene TRBJ1-2, with 12 bases fitting TRBD1. Germline trimming cut 2 bases from V and 12 bases from J; bases unmatched to any gene: 14. Germline lookup yields CDR1 SGDLS and CDR2 YYNGEE. The CDR3 contains 16 residues. The CDR3 reads CASSVDGGGTGGSDTF. The CDR3 coding sequence is TGTGCCAGCAGCGTCGATGGTGGGGGGACAGGGGGCTCTGACACCTTC.

The chain uses TRBV3-1 (or the pseudogene TRBV3-2) and TRBJ2-7; 7 positions agree with TRBD1. Germline assignment: CDR1 LGHDT and CDR2 YNNKEL (reference sequence). The J segment lost 7 bases and the V segment lost 4 bases, leaving 7 bases of the junction unmatched. This CDR3 region has 13 residues. CDR3 in amino acids: CASSLGTAPEQYF. CDR3 nucleotides: TGTGCCAGCAGCCTCGGGACAGCACCGGAGCAGTACTTC.

This clone has only a few counts. For the CDR3, the DNA is TGTGCCAGCAGCTTAGGACAGGGCGCTCAGTTCTTC. Translated, it gives CASSLGQGAQFF. V and J are TRBV7-9 and TRBJ2-1, with 7 bases lining up with TRBD1. V was pared by 1 base and J by 13 bases, with 4 bases of the junction left unmatched. Germline assignment: CDR1 SEHNR and CDR2 FQNEAQ (reference sequence). The CDR3 is 12 residues long. Variable domain in full (rest from reference TRBV7-9 and TRBJ2-1): DTGVSQNPRHKITKRGQNVTFRCDPISEHNRLYWYRQTLGQGPEFLTYFQNEAQLEKSRLLSDRFSAERPKGSFSTLEIQRTEQGDSAMYLCASSLGQGAQFFGPGTRLTVL.

The chain joins TRBV5-5 to TRBJ2-7, with D possibly being TRBD2 (6 bases). There are 15 residues in the CDR3. The germline CDR1 and CDR2 sequences are SGHKS and YYEKEE (reference sequence). Trimming left V 0 bases short and J 0 bases short, with 10 bases between. CDR3: CASSLATSASYEQYF. As DNA, the CDR3 is TGTGCCAGCAGCTTGGCGACTAGTGCCTCCTACGAGCAGTACTTC. Complete variable domain (other parts from reference TRBV5-5 and TRBJ2-7): DAGVTQSPTHLIKTRGQQVTLRCSPISGHKSVSWYQQVLGQGPQFIFQYYEKEERGRGNFPDRFSARQFPNYSSELNVNALLLGDSALYLCASSLATSASYEQYFGPGTRLTVT.

This sequence joins TRBV5-5 and TRBJ2-7, with D unclear. The length of the CDR3 is 14 residues. Germline assignment: CDR1 SGHKS and CDR2 YYEKEE (reference sequence). V gave up 0 bases and J gave up 6 bases, with 13 bases separating them. The CDR3 region has the DNA TGTGCCAGCAGCTTGGCCAGAAAGGAGAGCGAGCAGTACTTC. It codes for CASSLARKESEQYF.

This clone has only one observation. The chain uses TRBV27 and TRBJ2-7; 7 positions agree with TRBD2. This CDR3 comprises 17 residues. CDR1 MNHEY and CDR2 SMNVEV come from the germline V gene (reference sequence). J lost 3 bases, V lost 2 bases, and 13 bases had no gene match. CDR3 nucleotide sequence: TGTGCCAGCAGTTTACTTACTCCGGGCGCGGGGGACTACGAGCAGTACTTC. It yields the protein CASSLLTPGAGDYEQYF.

This clone was seen more than once but under ten times. This chain uses TRBV5-1 with TRBJ2-7; 11 positions agree with TRBD2. With V trimmed by 4 bases and J by 6 bases, 18 bases remained unmatched. The CDR3 has 18 amino acids. From germline, CDR1 is SGHRS and CDR2 YFSETQ. The CDR3 sequence: CASSVSGGASGTISEQYF. The CDR3 region has the DNA TGCGCCAGCAGCGTTAGCGGGGGGGCCTCTGGGACGATCTCCGAGCAGTACTTC.

V and J are TRBV7-6 and TRBJ2-2; D possibly corresponds to TRBD1 (6 bases). Germline CDR1 SGHVS, CDR2 FNYEAQ. The CDR3 covers 15 residues. The germline V and J ends were trimmed by 5 bases and 4 bases, with 14 bases remaining between them. The CDR3 sequence: CASSPLGDTTGELFF. CDR3 nucleotides: TGTGCCAGCAGCCCTCTCGGGGACACCACCGGGGAGCTGTTTTTT.

The chain links TRBV6-5 to TRBJ1-4; 7 bases are shared with TRBD1. The CDR3 length is 15 residues. J lost 8 bases, V lost 4 bases, and 10 bases had no gene match. Germline V CDR1 and CDR2: MNHEY, SVGAGI. CDR3: CASSLTGQTDEKLFF. The CDR3 coding sequence is TGTGCCAGCAGTTTGACGGGACAGACAGACGAAAAACTGTTTTTT.

The rearrangement joins TRBV7-9 to TRBJ2-7; 7 positions agree with TRBD2. Looked up from germline, CDR1 is SEHNR and CDR2 is FQNEAQ (reference sequence). The length of the CDR3 is 15 residues. The trim removed 1 base at V and 2 bases at J, leaving 5 bases unmatched. In DNA form, the CDR3 reads TGTGCCAGCAGCTTAGGGGAGGGGCGGACCTACGAGCAGTACTTC. This translates into CASSLGEGRTYEQYF.

This chain connects TRBV6-2 or TRBV6-3 to TRBJ2-1; 9 bases agree with TRBD2. This CDR3 has 15 amino acids. The V gene end was trimmed by 7 bases and the J gene end by 3 bases; junction bases not matched to a gene: 7. Per the germline V gene, CDR1 is MNHEY and CDR2 is SVGEGT. The CDR3, as DNA: TGTGCCAGCATCCCGGGTAGCGGGAGCTACAATGAGCAGTTCTTC. Protein product: CASIPGSGSYNEQFF.

The genes are TRBV19 and TRBJ1-1; 11 nucleotides agree with TRBD1. The CDR3 consists of 13 residues. V lost 7 bases to trimming and J lost 7 bases; unmatched junction nucleotides: 5. The germline V gene encodes CDR1 LNHDA and CDR2 SQIVND (reference sequence). The DNA for the CDR3 is TGTGCCAGTATGGGACAGGGGGGAAGTGAAGCTTTCTTT. This codes for CASMGQGGSEAFF.

The gene calls are TRBV3-1 (or the pseudogene TRBV3-2) and TRBJ2-7; D is possibly TRBD2 (6 bases). V was pared by 1 base and J by 2 bases, with 6 bases between. Germline CDR1 LGHDT, CDR2 YNNKEL (reference sequence). The CDR3 totals 13 residues. CDR3 nucleotide sequence: TGTGCCAGCAGCCAAGGCGGGACCTACGAGCAGTACTTC. Translation: CASSQGGTYEQYF.